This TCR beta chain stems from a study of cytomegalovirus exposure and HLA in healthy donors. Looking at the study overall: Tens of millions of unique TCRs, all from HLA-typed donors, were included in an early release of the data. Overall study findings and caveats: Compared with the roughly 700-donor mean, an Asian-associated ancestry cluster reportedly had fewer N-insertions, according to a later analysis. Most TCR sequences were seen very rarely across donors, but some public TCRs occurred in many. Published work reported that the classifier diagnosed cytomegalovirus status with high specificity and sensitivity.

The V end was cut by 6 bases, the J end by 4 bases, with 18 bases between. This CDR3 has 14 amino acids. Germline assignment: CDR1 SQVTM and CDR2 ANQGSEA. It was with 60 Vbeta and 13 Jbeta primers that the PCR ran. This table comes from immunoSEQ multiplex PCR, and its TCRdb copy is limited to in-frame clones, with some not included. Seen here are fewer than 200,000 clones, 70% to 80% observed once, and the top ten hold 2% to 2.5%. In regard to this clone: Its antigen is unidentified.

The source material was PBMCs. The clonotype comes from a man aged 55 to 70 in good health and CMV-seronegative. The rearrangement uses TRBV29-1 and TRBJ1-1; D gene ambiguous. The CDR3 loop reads CSVGWSRGSTEAFF. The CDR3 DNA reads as TGCAGCGTGGGTTGGTCGAGAGGCAGCACTGAAGCTTTCTTT.